There are many counts of the clone carrying this T cell receptor beta chain. The authors made cDNA by 5'RACE with 10-nucleotide random UMIs. TCRdb reprocessed the 5' RACE reads with MiXCR, giving one entry per CDR3 protein. The data hold around 15,000 distinct CDR3 sequences, with approximately 3.7% observed a single time. The data are from a study of neurological immune-mediated disorders. Each sorted-subset library came from 800,000 to 1,000,000 CD4+ or CD8+ T cells. Germline V lookup: CDR1 SGHTA, CDR2 FQGTGA. Trimming removed 4 bases at V and 7 bases at J, with 8 bases between. The CDR3 totals 13 residues.

The receptor comes from a woman in her thirties or forties in good health. This chain connects TRBV7-3 to TRBJ1-6; D unclear. Sequences were obtained from CD8+ T cells from blood. CDR3 loop: CASSSDGNSPLHF. The CDR3 DNA sequence: TGTGCCAGCAGCTCGGACGGGAATTCACCCCTCCACTTT.